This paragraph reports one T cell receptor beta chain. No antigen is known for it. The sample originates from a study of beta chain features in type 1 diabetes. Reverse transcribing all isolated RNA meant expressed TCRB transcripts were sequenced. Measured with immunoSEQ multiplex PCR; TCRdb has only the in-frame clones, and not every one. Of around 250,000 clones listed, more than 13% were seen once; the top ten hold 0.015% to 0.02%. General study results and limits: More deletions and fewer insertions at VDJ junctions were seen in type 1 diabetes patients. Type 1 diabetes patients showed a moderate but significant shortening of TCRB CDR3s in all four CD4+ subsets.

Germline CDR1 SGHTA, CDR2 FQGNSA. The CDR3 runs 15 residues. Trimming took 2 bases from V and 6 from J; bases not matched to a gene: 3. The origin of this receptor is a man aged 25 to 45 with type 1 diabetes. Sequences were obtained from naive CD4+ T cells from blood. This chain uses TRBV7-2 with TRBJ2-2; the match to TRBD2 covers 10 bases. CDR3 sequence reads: CASSLLAGVSGELFF. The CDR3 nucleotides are TGTGCCAGCAGCTTACTAGCGGGAGTGTCCGGGGAGCTGTTTTTT.